The clone carrying this T cell receptor beta chain was seen a handful of times. Per the original methods: Amplified reference gene primers provided the basis for estimating nucleated cell counts. Generated by immunoSEQ multiplex PCR, the TCRdb table keeps only in-frame clones and is missing some. For V, J and clone size, that table is used; D and trimming come from the DNA. Of approximately 93,000 clones listed, 88% are singletons. This sample is part of a study of blood T cell repertoires in COVID-19. Study-wide context: The United States, Italy and Spain provided the acute and convalescent COVID-19 samples. The analysed material was cDNA or gDNA that came from T cells, B-cell-depleted T cells, or PBMCs.

The sequence was obtained from a man in his 60s with acute or convalescent COVID-19. The sequenced sample was peripheral blood.

CDR3 sequence reads: CASSPDPPGGSPLHF. The DNA for the CDR3 is TGTGCCAGCAGCCCGGACCCGCCGGGGGGTTCACCCCTCCACTTT. The chain links TRBV9 to TRBJ1-6, with TRBD1 as a possible D gene (5 bases). V was cut by 4 bases and J by 9 bases, with 17 bases left in between. Germline CDR1 and CDR2: SGDLS and YYNGEE. The CDR3 is 15 amino acids.